This T cell receptor beta chain was profiled in a study of CD8 T cells in ankylosing spondylitis (dated by TCRdb to 2016 to 2017). For the study in its entirety: T cell receptor beta repertoires were profiled in healthy donors and ankylosing spondylitis patients so that disease-linked TCR variants could be found. Peripheral blood was sampled, and synovial fluid was also collected from ankylosing spondylitis patients. The full study cohort was made up of approximately 27 ankylosing spondylitis patients and some 100 healthy donors.

The instrument was an Illumina HiSeq 2500. TCR beta libraries were prepared by quantitative 5'-RACE with molecular barcodes. The authors' analysis ran thus. Disease-linked TCR variants were identified with a new computational method built on a probabilistic model of VDJ rearrangement. TCRdb took the public reads, trimmed them with fastp at Q25, ran MiXCR for clone calling and kept in-frame beta chains. For every CDR3 protein sequence, its rows merge into one entry that carries the most common genes and DNA. The V and J calls and clone size come from TCRdb's table, not from the authors' own analysis. The sample yields fewer than 250,000 distinct CDR3 sequences; around 32% were counted once. In total, the top ten clones hold around 4.2% of the sample. What the study reported, not specific to this receptor: Blood from ankylosing spondylitis patients appeared to be characterized by a TCR beta motif composed of about 8 highly homologous amino acid variants. The disease-linked clones had a CD8+ phenotype and were found at relatively low frequencies in peripheral blood. According to the report, matched synovial fluid samples from ankylosing spondylitis patients were significantly enriched for the disease-linked clones. Some TCR beta motif variants had previously been reported in synovial fluid and blood of reactive arthritis patients, which suggested common disease-initiation mechanisms.

Notes on this clonotype: Its specific antigen is unknown. No much larger clonotype is one base removed from it; base qualities were not supplied.

The V end loses 4 bases and the J end loses 5 bases, and a stretch of 15 bases separates them. Reading from cysteine to phenylalanine, the CDR3 counts 15 amino acids. Only the CDR3 DNA stays, 45 bases, in frame from base 1. The CDR1 and CDR2 encoded by the germline V gene are SGDLS and YYNGEE. Specimen: blood, either unsorted or a sorted T cell fraction (not recorded which). The clonotype comes from a male donor with ankylosing spondylitis or in good health (not recorded which). The chain employs TRBV9 and TRBJ2-2; the D gene is perhaps TRBD1, from 7 matching bases. The DNA sequence is given as TGTGCCAGCAGCTACGACAGGGCGGGGACCGGGGAGCTGTTTTTT. Translated, it reads CASSYDRAGTGELFF.